The 4 T cell receptor beta chains below come from one sample, sequenced in a study of response to subunit inactivated influenza vaccine. TCRdb redid the calling of the RT-PCR reads with MiXCR, one entry per CDR3 protein. The repertoire includes roughly 570,000 distinct CDR3 sequences, approximately 13% of them detected once, and around 13% sits in the top ten. This material consisted of PBMCs from blood, taken about 6 weeks after vaccination. These receptors originate from a man aged 45-65 years who received an inactivated influenza vaccine.

This clonotype was counted only a few times. The rearrangement links TRBV7-9 to TRBJ1-4; no firm D call. CDR1 is SEHNR, CDR2 FQNEAQ, per germline (reference sequence). Deletions cut 1 base from V and 7 bases from J, with 10 bases between. CDR3 size: 14 residues. CDR3 coding DNA: TGTGCCAGCAGCTTAGGAGGGCTTGGTGAAAAACTGTTTTTT. It is translated as CASSLGGLGEKLFF.

J is TRBJ2-7 and V is TRBV20-1, with TRBD2 as a possible D gene (5 bases). V was pared by 1 base and J by 4 bases, with 11 bases between. CDR1 is DFQATT and CDR2 is SNEGSKA in the germline V gene (reference sequence). The CDR3 sequence is 13 residues long. CDR3 region: CSARASLGYEQYF. In nucleotides, the CDR3 is TGCAGTGCTAGAGCTAGCCTAGGTTACGAGCAGTACTTC.

Only a few counts were recorded for this clonotype. This chain connects TRBV7-2 to TRBJ2-5; D is perhaps TRBD1 (5 bases). This CDR3 region has 13 residues. Deletions cut 6 bases from V and 1 base from J, with 9 bases between. CDR1 and CDR2 (germline): SGHTA, FQGNSA. The CDR3, as DNA: TGTGCCAGCAGGTCCGACAGCCAAGAGACCCAGTACTTC. Encoded protein: CASRSDSQETQYF.

In its sample, this clonotype was seen many times. The chain couples TRBV5-6 to TRBJ2-7; D call uncertain. The germline V and J ends were trimmed by 4 bases and 7 bases, with 15 bases remaining between them. The CDR3 covers 13 residues. CDR1 is SGHDT, CDR2 YYEEEE, per germline. CDR3 sequence (DNA): TGTGCCAGCAGCGATAAACCAGATCCGGAGCAGTACTTC. It codes for CASSDKPDPEQYF.